The text below deals with one T cell receptor beta chain. The antigen this receptor binds is unknown. Per-base qualities were not stored, and no clone one base away is much larger. These data come from a study of cytomegalovirus exposure and HLA in healthy donors (dated by TCRdb to 2015 to 2018). About the study as a whole: An earlier analysis of 587 of the donors reported 276 Gb of sequence data and around 100 million unique TCR beta sequences obtained from about 179 million T cells. An early release that covered some 640 HLA-typed donors contained 300 to 350 gigabases of sequencing data and 75 million to 100 million unique TCR sequences. Of the roughly 400 genotyped donors, 81% were placed in the genetic ancestry cluster associated with self-reported Caucasian donors. The study aimed to test whether cataloging public T cell receptors could reveal signatures of past pathogen exposure. The T cell repertoires of several hundred subjects were profiled by immunosequencing and related to cytomegalovirus serostatus. A separate validation cohort of approximately 130 different subjects was used in addition to the approximately 670-subject first cohort. High-throughput TCR immunosequencing, statistical association of individual TCRs with disease status, and machine learning were combined to predict cytomegalovirus infection status. A later analysis re-analyzed previously published TCR beta repertoires from 600 to 850 donors and added high-resolution HLA genotyping to study TCR occurrence patterns. Rather than drawing on any new phenotypic data, the later analysis identified candidate immune exposures from TCR beta sequences and the way those sequences occurred across donors. An earlier analysis of 587 of the donors used high-throughput TCR beta sequencing to judge whether each TCR beta V gene segment behaved as functional or pseudogenic. Donor age, sex, ethnicity and CMV serostatus were collected together with the repertoire data. A later genetic analysis used genome-wide SNP genotypes for about three fifths of the 666 donors, treating that subset as a discovery cohort. All discovery cohort repertoires had been generated on a single sequencing platform. HLA typing covered class I and class II loci at four-digit resolution. The number of typed donors differed by locus: about 629-630 for A, B, C, DRB1 and DQB1; about 520 for DQA1; around 610 for DPA1; and roughly 490 for DPB1. Because of strong linkage in the cohort, roughly five DR-DQ haplotypes were treated as single units for association and clustering. Among around 400 genotyped donors of the cohort, an average of around 250,000 unique TCR beta nucleotide sequences was sequenced per donor, of which about 18% were non-productive. General conclusions and limits of the study: According to a later analysis, parvovirus B19, influenza, CMV and Epstein-Barr virus appeared linked to several top co-occurrence clusters. The study listed 170 or so TCR beta chains as associated with cytomegalovirus. In an earlier analysis of 500 to 650 of the donors, most TCR beta V segments appeared in productive rearrangements about 87% or about 30% of the time, broadly matching IMGT annotations. Linkage disequilibrium might explain the correlated functional status among segregating V segments, but an unknown experimental factor could not be excluded. In a later genetic analysis, fewer N-insertions in productive TCRs were reported among donors in an Asian-associated ancestry cluster than the roughly 700-donor mean. A later analysis found that most CMV-associated TCR beta chains appeared HLA-restricted, with HLA associations seemingly driven largely by CMV exposure. The sequencing pipeline was judged likely to have produced a cluster of highly shared sequence variants as a technical artifact. Cytomegalovirus status was reported to be diagnosed by the classifier with high specificity and sensitivity in both the original and validation cohorts. In vitro tests confirmed that a few of the cytomegalovirus-associated TCR beta chains recognize cytomegalovirus antigens. Some IMGT-functional V segments, including TRBV6-2 and TRBV6-3, could not be told apart with the 87-base-pair reads, so those segments were excluded. The authors suggested that the approach could potentially be extended to other disease states and immunological phenotypes. The cohort was sequenced for TCR beta chains only, and without alpha or paired-chain data the features that could be detected were limited. Most TCR sequences were seen in very few donors, while some public TCRs were found in many individuals. Because counts were too low, some 16 rarely observed V segments, including chromosome 9 orphons, were excluded from the earlier analysis of some 540 of the donors. In a later genetic analysis, a missense DCLRE1C variant was associated with V-gene and J-gene trimming of TCR beta chains, and the association was replicated in an independent cohort. A later analysis associated 15,000 to 20,000 TCR beta sequences with specific HLA alleles at a false discovery rate of 0.05. A later analysis found that HLA-associated TCR beta chains were more clonally expanded and had lower generation probabilities than equally common non-associated chains. The presence/absence analyses assumed that sequencing depth was roughly uniform across donors, and that assumption may not be true. Immune exposure information for the cohort was limited to CMV serostatus. In a later analysis, TCR association rates were found to vary across HLA loci, with the most associated TCRs seen for DRB1 alleles and the fewest for HLA-C alleles. Because HLA typing was unavailable for some donors at each locus, only the typed subset was used in association tests. Assigning TCR associations to individual alleles was difficult when HLA alleles, especially DR and DQ, strongly co-occurred. A further reported finding was that TCR beta sequences accurately predicted the HLA-A and HLA-B alleles for most subjects in the first cohort.

Libraries were prepared through the immunoSEQ multiplex PCR assay. The multiplex PCR relied on a mix of 60 forward primers for TCR Vbeta segments and 13 reverse primers for TCR Jbeta segments. A multiplex PCR assay on genomic DNA amplified the CDR3 region of rearranged TCR beta genes. Amplified TCR beta libraries were sequenced as 87-base-pair reads on the Illumina HiSeq System. The authors' pipeline ran thus. A later analysis tallied about 77 million unique TCR beta chains across the roughly 610 repertoires, and 10 million to 11 million of those chains were shared by two or more donors. A nearest-neighbor algorithm error-corrected the raw reads and collapsed the reads into unique sequences, merging closely related sequences to remove PCR and sequencing errors. CDR3 sequences were aligned to IMGT reference sequences to assign V, D and J gene segments. For a sequence to be retained, at least a six-nucleotide match to both a V gene segment and a J gene segment was required. Rearrangements were classified as productive when the CDR3 lacked stop codons and remained in frame with V and J, and all other rearrangements were classified as non-productive. Following IMGT convention, CDR3 was defined as the stretch from the second conserved V-encoded cysteine up to the conserved J-encoded phenylalanine. In an earlier analysis of 500 to 650 of the donors, sequences lacking an unambiguous match to a single V gene segment were excluded. An earlier analysis of 587 of the donors called V segments functional above 56.7% productive rearrangements and segregating when the between-donor standard deviation exceeded 5%. A statistical classification framework was built for diagnosing cytomegalovirus status from the catalog of TCR beta chain sequences. A later analysis assigned V and J genes by comparing TCR nucleotide sequences with IMGT/GENE-DB human TR gene sequences. In a later analysis, CDR3 sequences and most-parsimonious VDJ recombination scenarios were assigned using the TCRdist pipeline. A later analysis defined each TCR beta chain by its CDR3 amino acid sequence plus V-gene family, and excluded reads lacking a unique V-gene family. A later analysis removed nearly 600 highly shared, low-generation-probability nucleotide sequences to deal with suspected cross-contamination and a sequencing artifact. In a later analysis, a clonal expansion index for each public chain was calculated from normalized within-repertoire ranks of inferred template counts. A later analysis computed generation probabilities with a VDJ recombination model fitted to out-of-frame rearrangements, and checked the results against IGoR. In a later analysis, TCR-TCR, TCR-HLA and TCR-CMV co-occurrence was scored with hypergeometric tests, and a repertoire-size bias correction was applied to TCR pairs. False discovery rates were estimated in a later analysis by permuting HLA or CMV assignments 20 times. A later analysis grouped co-occurring TCRs with DBSCAN, adding TCRdist sequence similarity when clustering within HLA-allele-positive subsets. Repertoires with fewer than 30,000 or more than 120,000 public chains, plus five repertoires with anomalous nucleotide sharing, were excluded from co-occurrence clustering. In its TCRdb copy, this immuneACCESS table keeps in-frame sequences only and misses some clones. Where compared with another copy, unresolved V genes explain less than half of these, and the others have no known cause. Clone size and V and J calls were adopted from that table, with D and trimming inferred from the DNA. The sample includes over 120,000 clones, with 70% to 85% observed a single time. Of the sample, about 1.5% falls within the top ten clones.

The cohort consisted of 666 healthy bone marrow donors. Cohort members were all nominally healthy when sampled, although unrecorded immune exposures were likely present. The donor was CMV seropositive and belonged to the group of 250 to 300 seropositive cohort members. A peripheral blood sample was provided by each donor, and peripheral blood mononuclear cells were used for TCR beta sequencing. Genomic DNA extraction from the blood cell samples was performed with the Qiagen DNeasy Blood Extraction Kit. The CDR1 and CDR2 encoded by the germline V gene are MDHEN and SYDVKM. Compared with germline, V lacks 7 bases and J lacks 2 bases; bases without a gene match: 3. From the cysteine up to the phenylalanine, the CDR3 has a length of 14 residues. Just the 42-base CDR3 DNA is kept, in frame starting at base 1.

This sequence was found in a man aged 25-45 years in good health and CMV-seropositive. The specimen was PBMCs. Recombination linked TRBV28 to TRBJ2-7, and 12 junctional nucleotides match TRBD2. The CDR3 corresponds to CASTRLAGAYEQYF. The DNA is as follows: TGTGCCAGCACCCGACTAGCGGGAGCCTACGAGCAGTACTTC.